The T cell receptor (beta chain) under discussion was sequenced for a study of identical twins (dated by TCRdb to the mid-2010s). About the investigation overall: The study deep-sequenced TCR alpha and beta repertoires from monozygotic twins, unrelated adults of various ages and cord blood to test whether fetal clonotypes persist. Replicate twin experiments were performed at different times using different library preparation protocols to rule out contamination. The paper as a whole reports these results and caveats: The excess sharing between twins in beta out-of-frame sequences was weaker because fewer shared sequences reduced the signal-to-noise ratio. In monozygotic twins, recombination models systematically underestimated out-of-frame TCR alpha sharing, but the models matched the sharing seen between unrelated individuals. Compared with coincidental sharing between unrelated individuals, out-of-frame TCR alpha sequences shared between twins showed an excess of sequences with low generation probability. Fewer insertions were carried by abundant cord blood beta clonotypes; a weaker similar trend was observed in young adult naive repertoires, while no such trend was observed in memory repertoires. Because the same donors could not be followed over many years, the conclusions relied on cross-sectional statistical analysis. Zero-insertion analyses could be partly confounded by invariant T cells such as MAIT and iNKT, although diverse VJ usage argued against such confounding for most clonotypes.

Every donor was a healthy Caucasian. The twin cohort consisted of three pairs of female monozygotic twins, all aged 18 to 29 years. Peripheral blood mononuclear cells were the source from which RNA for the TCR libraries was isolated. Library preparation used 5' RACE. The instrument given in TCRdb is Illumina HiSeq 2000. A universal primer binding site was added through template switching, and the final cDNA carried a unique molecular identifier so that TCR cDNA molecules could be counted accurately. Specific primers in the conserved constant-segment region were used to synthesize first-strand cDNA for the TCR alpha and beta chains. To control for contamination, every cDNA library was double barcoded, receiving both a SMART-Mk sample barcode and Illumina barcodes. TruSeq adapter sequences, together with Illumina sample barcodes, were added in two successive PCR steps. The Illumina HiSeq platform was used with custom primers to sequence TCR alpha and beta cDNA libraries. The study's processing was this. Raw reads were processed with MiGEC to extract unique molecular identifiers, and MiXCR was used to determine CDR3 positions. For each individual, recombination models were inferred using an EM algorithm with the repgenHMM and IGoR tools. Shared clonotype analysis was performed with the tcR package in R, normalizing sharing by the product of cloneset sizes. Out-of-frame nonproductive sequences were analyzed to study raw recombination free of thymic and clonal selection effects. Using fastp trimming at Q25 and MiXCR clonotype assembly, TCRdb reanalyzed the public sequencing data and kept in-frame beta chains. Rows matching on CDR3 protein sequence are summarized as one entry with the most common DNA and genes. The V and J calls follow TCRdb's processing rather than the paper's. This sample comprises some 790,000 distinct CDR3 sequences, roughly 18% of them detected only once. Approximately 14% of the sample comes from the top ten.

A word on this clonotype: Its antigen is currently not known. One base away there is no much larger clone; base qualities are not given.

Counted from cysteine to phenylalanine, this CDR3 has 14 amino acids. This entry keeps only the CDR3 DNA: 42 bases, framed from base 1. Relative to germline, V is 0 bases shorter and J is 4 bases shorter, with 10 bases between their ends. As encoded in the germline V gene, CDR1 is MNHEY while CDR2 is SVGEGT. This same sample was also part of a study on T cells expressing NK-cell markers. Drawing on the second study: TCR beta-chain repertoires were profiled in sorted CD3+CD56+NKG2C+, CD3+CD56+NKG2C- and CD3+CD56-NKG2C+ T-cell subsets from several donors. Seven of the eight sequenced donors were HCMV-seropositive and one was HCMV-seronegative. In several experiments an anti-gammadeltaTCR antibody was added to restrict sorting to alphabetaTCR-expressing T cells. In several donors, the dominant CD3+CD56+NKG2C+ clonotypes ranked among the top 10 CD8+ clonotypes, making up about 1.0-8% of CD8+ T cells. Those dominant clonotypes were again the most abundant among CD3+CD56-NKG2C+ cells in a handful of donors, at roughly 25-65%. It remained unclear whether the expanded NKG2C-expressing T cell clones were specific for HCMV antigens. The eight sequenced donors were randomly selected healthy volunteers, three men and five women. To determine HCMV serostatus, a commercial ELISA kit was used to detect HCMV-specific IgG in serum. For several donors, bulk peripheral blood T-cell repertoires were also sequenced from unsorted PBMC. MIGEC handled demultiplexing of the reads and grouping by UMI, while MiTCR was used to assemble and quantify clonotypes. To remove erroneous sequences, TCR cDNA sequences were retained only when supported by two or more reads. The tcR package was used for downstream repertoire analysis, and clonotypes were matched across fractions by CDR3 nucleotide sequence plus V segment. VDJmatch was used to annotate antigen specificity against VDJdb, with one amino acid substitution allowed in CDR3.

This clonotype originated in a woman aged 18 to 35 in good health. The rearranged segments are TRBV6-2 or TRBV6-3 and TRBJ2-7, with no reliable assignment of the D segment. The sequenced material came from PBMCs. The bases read TGTGCCAGCAGTTACTCGACGCTAGATTACGAGCAGTACTTC. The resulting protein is CASSYSTLDYEQYF.